The rows below give T cell receptor beta chains drawn from one sample of a study of cytomegalovirus exposure and HLA in healthy donors. Measured with immunoSEQ multiplex PCR; TCRdb has only the in-frame clones, and not every one. The sample totals tens of thousands of clones. The sequenced sample consisted of PBMCs. The receptors were sampled from a woman aged 25-40 years in good health and CMV-seropositive. Each CDR3 is given with its conserved first and last residue. The D gene is left open where the match is weak.

D gene	J gene	CDR3 length	V gene	CDR3 protein	CDR3 DNA
-	TRBJ2-1	17	TRBV5-3	CARRSNLTQSSYNEQFF	TGTGCCAGAAGATCTAACCTGACTCAGAGCTCCTACAATGAGCAGTTCTTC
TRBD2	TRBJ2-1	12	TRBV29-1	CSVGEGAGEQFF	TGCAGCGTGGGGGAGGGTGCGGGTGAGCAGTTCTTC
-	TRBJ1-5	15	TRBV27	CASSSGSNGNQPQHF	TGTGCCAGCAGTAGCGGGTCCAATGGCAATCAGCCCCAGCATTTT
-	TRBJ1-2	11	TRBV6-1	CASTFTGGYTF	TGTGCCAGCACCTTCACGGGTGGCTACACCTTC
TRBD1	TRBJ2-7	14	TRBV19	CASSRTGVYYEQYF	TGTGCCAGTAGTAGGACAGGGGTCTACTACGAGCAGTACTTC
-	TRBJ2-5	15	TRBV4-1	CASSQDLGTLKTQYF	TGCGCCAGCAGCCAAGATCTTGGGACTCTAAAGACCCAGTACTTC
TRBD1	TRBJ2-7	15	TRBV7-6	CASSISAGGLDEQYF	TGTGCCAGCAGCATTAGCGCAGGGGGTCTCGACGAGCAGTACTTC
TRBD1	TRBJ1-1	15	TRBV7-9	CASSLSGTANTEAFF	TGTGCCAGCAGCCTATCCGGGACAGCGAACACTGAAGCTTTCTTT
-	TRBJ2-1	15	TRBV7-9	CASSLPAGSYNEQFF	TGTGCCAGCAGCCTACCGGCGGGGTCCTACAATGAGCAGTTCTTC
-	TRBJ1-2	14	TRBV10-1	CARTEPRDNYGYTF	TGCGCCAGGACTGAACCGAGAGATAACTATGGCTACACCTTC
-	TRBJ2-2	15	TRBV9	CASSVAGVGAGELFF	TGTGCCAGCAGCGTAGCCGGGGTCGGCGCCGGGGAGCTGTTTTTT
TRBD2	TRBJ2-3	15	TRBV2	CASSETSAAADTQYF	TGTGCCAGCAGTGAGACTAGCGCCGCGGCAGATACGCAGTATTTT
TRBD2	TRBJ2-1	17	TRBV9	CASSADPHSGFYNEQFF	TGTGCCAGCAGCGCCGACCCTCATAGCGGGTTCTACAATGAGCAGTTCTTC
-	TRBJ2-2	14	TRBV5-1	CASSPYSNTGELFF	TGCGCCAGCAGCCCTTACAGCAACACCGGGGAGCTGTTTTTT
-	TRBJ1-3	14	TRBV30	CAWSRQGPGNTIYF	TGTGCCTGGAGTCGGCAGGGCCCTGGAAACACCATATATTTT
-	TRBJ2-3	15	TRBV30	CAWRTSSYHTDTQYF	TGTGCCTGGAGGACTTCATCTTATCACACAGATACGCAGTATTTT
-	TRBJ1-5	16	TRBV5-5	CASSLEFAGDNQPQHF	TGTGCCAGCAGCTTGGAATTCGCAGGGGACAATCAGCCCCAGCATTTT
TRBD1	TRBJ1-1	15	TRBV5-1	CASSRRQGMNTEAFF	TGCGCCAGCAGCAGAAGACAGGGGATGAACACTGAAGCTTTCTTT
-	TRBJ1-1	13	TRBV30	CARQGEVNTEAFF	TGTGCCAGACAAGGGGAGGTAAACACTGAAGCTTTCTTT
TRBD1	TRBJ1-2	17	TRBV10-3	CAISDPRGTGAFYGYTF	TGTGCCATCAGTGACCCCAGGGGGACAGGGGCATTCTATGGCTACACCTTC
-	TRBJ2-1	16	TRBV6-5	CASSYIVGGLRDEQFF	TGTGCCAGCAGTTATATAGTTGGAGGACTGCGGGATGAGCAGTTCTTC
TRBD1	TRBJ2-7	14	TRBV19	CASSVQGAGYEQYF	TGTGCCAGTAGCGTCCAGGGGGCTGGGTACGAGCAGTACTTC
TRBD1	TRBJ1-5	14	TRBV10-3	CAISEGTGDPPQHF	TGTGCCATCAGTGAAGGGACAGGGGACCCGCCCCAGCATTTT
-	TRBJ2-1	17	TRBV4-1	CASSHAIAGRSDNEQFF	TGCGCCAGCAGCCACGCGATTGCGGGAAGATCCGACAATGAGCAGTTCTTC
-	TRBJ2-2	14	TRBV30	CAWRGGAGTGELFF	TGTGCCTGGAGAGGGGGGGCAGGAACCGGGGAGCTGTTTTTT
TRBD2	TRBJ2-3	15	TRBV6-5	CASSYSDLAGSKQYF	TGTGCCAGCAGTTACTCGGATCTAGCGGGATCGAAGCAGTATTTT
-	TRBJ2-7	11	TRBV6-5	CASSNSYEQYF	TGTGCCAGCAGCAACTCCTACGAGCAGTACTTC
TRBD2	TRBJ2-1	17	TRBV4-1	CASSQGSGRALNNEQFF	TGCGCCAGCAGCCAAGGTAGCGGGAGGGCCTTAAACAATGAGCAGTTCTTC
-	TRBJ2-7	16	TRBV4-2	CASSQDSEGGPYEQYF	TGTGCCAGCAGCCAAGATTCGGAAGGGGGACCCTACGAGCAGTACTTC
-	TRBJ1-1	15	TRBV6-5	CASRQPERGNTEAFF	TGTGCCAGCAGACAGCCGGAAAGGGGGAACACTGAAGCTTTCTTT
-	TRBJ1-6	12	TRBV11-2	CASSLRNSPLHF	TGTGCCAGCAGCTTACGGAATTCACCCCTCCACTTT
-	TRBJ1-1	16	TRBV7-9	CASSFPGGLMNTGAFF	TGTGCCAGCAGCTTCCCCGGGGGGCTTATGAACACTGGAGCTTTCTTT
-	TRBJ2-7	16	TRBV30	CAWSVKGHPISYEQYF	TGTGCCTGGAGTGTAAAGGGACACCCGATATCCTACGAGCAGTACTTC
-	TRBJ2-1	14	TRBV6-4	CASSDSHLYNEQFF	TGTGCCAGCAGTGACTCACATCTTTACAATGAGCAGTTCTTC
TRBD1	TRBJ1-1	14	TRBV6-1	CASRTETGVPEAFF	TGTGCCAGCAGGACCGAGACAGGGGTCCCTGAAGCTTTCTTT
-	TRBJ1-6	14	TRBV30	CAWSGRATDSPLHF	TGTGCCTGGAGTGGCAGGGCGACTGATTCACCCCTCCACTTT
TRBD1	TRBJ2-1	12	TRBV30	CAWRVRQGEQFF	TGTGCCTGGAGGGTCCGACAGGGAGAGCAGTTCTTC
TRBD1	TRBJ2-7	16	TRBV5-1	CASSLVYRGKAGEQYF	TGCGCCAGCAGCTTGGTTTACAGGGGTAAGGCTGGCGAGCAGTACTTC
TRBD1	TRBJ2-4	14	TRBV18	CASSLGTGLNIQYF	TGTGCCAGCTCACTTGGGACAGGGCTAAACATTCAGTACTTC
-	TRBJ2-7	12	TRBV19	CASRRSTGEQYF	TGTGCCAGTAGGCGGTCTACGGGGGAGCAGTACTTC
TRBD2	TRBJ2-3	16	TRBV6-5	CASSSGAAGPTDTQYF	TGTGCCAGCAGTTCTGGTGCAGCGGGGCCCACAGATACGCAGTATTTT
TRBD1	TRBJ1-1	16	TRBV6-5	CASSYSRTGLNTEAFF	TGTGCCAGCAGTTACTCCCGGACAGGCTTGAACACTGAAGCTTTCTTT
-	TRBJ1-2	14	TRBV7-8	CASSPTSKRYGYTF	TGTGCCAGCAGCCCGACGAGTAAGCGGTATGGCTACACCTTC
TRBD1	TRBJ1-2	11	TRBV5-1	CASQQGNGYTF	TGCGCCAGCCAACAGGGGAATGGCTACACCTTC
-	TRBJ2-7	15	TRBV5-6	CASSFYVGGGSEQYF	TGTGCCAGCAGCTTTTATGTGGGCGGGGGCAGCGAGCAGTACTTC
TRBD2	TRBJ2-7	16	TRBV9	CASSAESSGRSYEQYF	TGTGCCAGCAGCGCCGAAAGTAGCGGGAGGAGCTACGAGCAGTACTTC
-	TRBJ2-7	14	TRBV2	CASSDRQDSYEQYF	TGTGCCAGCAGTGACCGACAGGACTCCTACGAGCAGTACTTC
-	TRBJ2-7	12	TRBV5-1	CASSLEGGEQYF	TGCGCCAGCAGCTTGGAAGGGGGAGAGCAGTACTTC
-	TRBJ2-7	15	TRBV6-1	CASSESRVVSYEQYF	TGTGCCAGCAGTGAGTCTCGGGTAGTGTCCTACGAGCAGTACTTC
TRBD1	TRBJ1-6	15	TRBV6-1	CASSGGTGGNSPLHF	TGTGCCAGCAGTGGAGGGACAGGGGGCAATTCACCCCTCCACTTT